This T cell receptor (beta chain) was retrieved from a study of neurological immune-mediated disorders. The CDR3 has 13 amino acids. The germline V and J ends were trimmed by 2 bases and 0 bases, with 5 bases remaining between them. TCRdb independently ran MiXCR on the 5' RACE reads; one entry per CDR3 protein. The sample lists tens of thousands of distinct CDR3 sequences; roughly 2.7% were seen once. This clonotype showed up many times. What was sequenced was PBMCs. The source is a woman aged 50 to 60 with multiple sclerosis. The chain employs TRBV12-3 or TRBV12-4 and TRBJ2-7; D is undetermined. This CDR3 reads CASSLSVSYEQYF. CDR3 DNA: TGTGCCAGCAGTTTAAGCGTCTCCTACGAGCAGTACTTC.